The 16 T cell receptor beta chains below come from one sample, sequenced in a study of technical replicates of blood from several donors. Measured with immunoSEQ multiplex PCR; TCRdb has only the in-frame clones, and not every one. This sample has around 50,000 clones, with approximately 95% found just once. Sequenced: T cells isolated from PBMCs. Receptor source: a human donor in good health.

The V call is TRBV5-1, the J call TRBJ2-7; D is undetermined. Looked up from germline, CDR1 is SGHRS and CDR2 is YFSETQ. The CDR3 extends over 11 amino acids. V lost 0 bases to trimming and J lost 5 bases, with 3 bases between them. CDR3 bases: TGCGCCAGCAGCTTGGGGCACGAGCAGTACTTC. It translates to CASSLGHEQYF.

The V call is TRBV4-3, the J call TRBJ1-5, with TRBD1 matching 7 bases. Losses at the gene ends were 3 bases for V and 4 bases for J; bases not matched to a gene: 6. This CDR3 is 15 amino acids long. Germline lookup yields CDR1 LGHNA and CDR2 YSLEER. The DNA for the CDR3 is TGCGCCAGCAGCCAGGACAGGATCACGAATCAGCCCCAGCATTTT. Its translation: CASSQDRITNQPQHF.

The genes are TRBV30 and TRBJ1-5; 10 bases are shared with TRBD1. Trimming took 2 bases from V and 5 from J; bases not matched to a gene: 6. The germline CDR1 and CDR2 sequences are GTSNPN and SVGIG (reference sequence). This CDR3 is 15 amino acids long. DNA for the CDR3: TGTGCCTGGAGTTCCTGGACAGGGGGTTATCAGCCCCAGCATTTT. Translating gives CAWSSWTGGYQPQHF.

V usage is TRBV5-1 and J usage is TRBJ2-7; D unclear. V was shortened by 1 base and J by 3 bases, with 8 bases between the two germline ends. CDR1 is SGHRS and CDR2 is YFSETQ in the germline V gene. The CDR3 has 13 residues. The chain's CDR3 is CASSLNSFYEQYF. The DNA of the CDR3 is TGCGCCAGCAGCTTGAACTCATTCTACGAGCAGTACTTC.

The CDR3 region is CASSPSGTGVGQPQHF. The CDR3 DNA sequence: TGTGCCAGTAGTCCCTCCGGGACAGGGGTTGGTCAGCCCCAGCATTTT. The chain couples TRBV19 to TRBJ1-5; 10 bases map to TRBD1. The CDR3 spans 16 residues. The germline V gene has CDR1 LNHDA and CDR2 SQIVND (reference sequence). Unmatched junction bases numbered 10, after V lost 5 bases and J lost 6 bases.

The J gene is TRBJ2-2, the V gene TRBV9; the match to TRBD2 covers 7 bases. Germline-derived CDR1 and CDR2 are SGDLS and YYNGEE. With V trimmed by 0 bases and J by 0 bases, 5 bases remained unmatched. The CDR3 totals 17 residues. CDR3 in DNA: TGTGCCAGCAGCGTAGCAACAGCGGGGCCGAACACCGGGGAGCTGTTTTTT. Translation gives CASSVATAGPNTGELFF. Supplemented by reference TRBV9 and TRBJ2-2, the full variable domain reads DSGVTQTPKHLITATGQRVTLRCSPRSGDLSVYWYQQSLDQGLQFLIQYYNGEERAKGNILERFSAQQFPDLHSELNLSSLELGDSALYFCASSVATAGPNTGELFFGEGSRLTVL.

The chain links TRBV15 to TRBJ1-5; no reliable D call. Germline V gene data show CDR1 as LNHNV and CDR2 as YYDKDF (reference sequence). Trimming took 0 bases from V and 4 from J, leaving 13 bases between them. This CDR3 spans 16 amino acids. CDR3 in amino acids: CATSRDRSRSNQPQHF. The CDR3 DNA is TGTGCCACCAGCAGAGATCGAAGTCGGTCGAATCAGCCCCAGCATTTT. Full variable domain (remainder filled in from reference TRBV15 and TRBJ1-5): DAMVIQNPRYQVTQFGKPVTLSCSQTLNHNVMYWYQQKSSQAPKLLFHYYDKDFNNEADTPDNFQSRRPNTSFCFLDIRSPGLGDTAMYLCATSRDRSRSNQPQHFGDGTRLSIL.

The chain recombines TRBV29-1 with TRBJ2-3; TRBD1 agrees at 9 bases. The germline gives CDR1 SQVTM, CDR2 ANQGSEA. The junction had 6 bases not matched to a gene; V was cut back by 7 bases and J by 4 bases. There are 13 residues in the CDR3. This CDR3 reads CSEDRGRADTQYF. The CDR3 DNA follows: TGCAGCGAGGACAGGGGAAGGGCAGATACGCAGTATTTT.

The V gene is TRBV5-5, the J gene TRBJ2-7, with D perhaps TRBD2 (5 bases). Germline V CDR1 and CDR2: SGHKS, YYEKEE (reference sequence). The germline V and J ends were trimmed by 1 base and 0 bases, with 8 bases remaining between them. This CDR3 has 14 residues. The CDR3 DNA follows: TGTGCCAGCAGCTTGTCTGGGAGCTCCTACGAGCAGTACTTC. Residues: CASSLSGSSYEQYF. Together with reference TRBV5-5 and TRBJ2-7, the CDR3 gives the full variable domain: DAGVTQSPTHLIKTRGQQVTLRCSPISGHKSVSWYQQVLGQGPQFIFQYYEKEERGRGNFPDRFSARQFPNYSSELNVNALLLGDSALYLCASSLSGSSYEQYFGPGTRLTVT.

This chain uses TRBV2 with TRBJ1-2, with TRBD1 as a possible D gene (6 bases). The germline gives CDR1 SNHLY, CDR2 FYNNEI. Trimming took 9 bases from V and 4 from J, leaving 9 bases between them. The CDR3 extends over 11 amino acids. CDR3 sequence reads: CASTGTYGYTF. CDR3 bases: TGTGCCAGTACAGGGACCTATGGCTACACCTTC.

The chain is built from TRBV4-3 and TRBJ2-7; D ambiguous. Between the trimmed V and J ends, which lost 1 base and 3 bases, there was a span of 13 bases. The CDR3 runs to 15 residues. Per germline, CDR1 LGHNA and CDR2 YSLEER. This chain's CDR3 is CASSQVEAPGYEQYF. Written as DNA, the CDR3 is TGCGCCAGCAGCCAAGTAGAAGCCCCAGGCTACGAGCAGTACTTC.

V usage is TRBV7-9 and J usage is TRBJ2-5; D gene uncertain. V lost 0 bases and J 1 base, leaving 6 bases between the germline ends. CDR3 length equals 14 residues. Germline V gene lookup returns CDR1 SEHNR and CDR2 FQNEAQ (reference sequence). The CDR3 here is CASSLAGGQETQYF. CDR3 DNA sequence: TGTGCCAGCAGCTTAGCTGGCGGCCAAGAGACCCAGTACTTC.

The CDR3 coding sequence is TGTGCCAGCAGTTACTCGGGACTAGCGGCCTACGAGCAGTACTTC. This codes for CASSYSGLAAYEQYF. The chain combines TRBV6-5 with TRBJ2-7; 11 positions agree with TRBD2. The CDR3 is made up of 15 amino acids. Losses at the gene ends were 0 bases for V and 2 bases for J; bases not matched to a gene: 0. CDR1 is MNHEY and CDR2 is SVGAGI in the germline V gene.

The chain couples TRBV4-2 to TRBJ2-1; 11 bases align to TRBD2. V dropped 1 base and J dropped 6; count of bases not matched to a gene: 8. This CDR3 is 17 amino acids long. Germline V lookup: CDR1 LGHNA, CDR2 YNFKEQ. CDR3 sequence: CASSQGLAGGSGNEQFF. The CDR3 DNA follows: TGTGCCAGCAGCCAAGGTCTAGCGGGAGGTTCGGGCAATGAGCAGTTCTTC.

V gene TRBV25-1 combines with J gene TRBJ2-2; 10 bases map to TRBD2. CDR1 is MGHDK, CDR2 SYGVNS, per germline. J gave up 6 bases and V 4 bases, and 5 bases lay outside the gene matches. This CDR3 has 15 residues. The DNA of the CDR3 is TGTGCCAGCAGTGGTAATAGCGGGAGGCCCGGGGAGCTGTTTTTT. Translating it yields CASSGNSGRPGELFF.

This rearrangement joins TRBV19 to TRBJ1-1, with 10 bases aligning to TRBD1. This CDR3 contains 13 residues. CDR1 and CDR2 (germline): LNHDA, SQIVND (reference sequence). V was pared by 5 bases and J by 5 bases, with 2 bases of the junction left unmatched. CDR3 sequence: CASSWDRGTEAFF. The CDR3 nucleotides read TGTGCCAGTAGTTGGGACAGGGGAACTGAAGCTTTCTTT.